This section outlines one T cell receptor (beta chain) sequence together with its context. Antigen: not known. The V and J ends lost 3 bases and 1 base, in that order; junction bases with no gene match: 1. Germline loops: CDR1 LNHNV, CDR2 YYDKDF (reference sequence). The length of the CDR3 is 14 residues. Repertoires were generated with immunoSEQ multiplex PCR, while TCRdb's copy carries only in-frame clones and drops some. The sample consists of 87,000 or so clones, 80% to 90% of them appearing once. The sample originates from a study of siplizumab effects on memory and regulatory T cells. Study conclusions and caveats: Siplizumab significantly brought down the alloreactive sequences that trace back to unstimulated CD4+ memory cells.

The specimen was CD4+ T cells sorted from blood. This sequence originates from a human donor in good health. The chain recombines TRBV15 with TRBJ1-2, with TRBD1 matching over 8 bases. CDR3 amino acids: CATSRGQVNYGYTF. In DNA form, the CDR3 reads TGTGCCACCAGCAGGGGACAGGTTAACTATGGCTACACCTTC.